The TCR beta chain under discussion was sequenced for a study of identical twins. Only healthy Caucasians were enrolled as donors. Each CDR3 protein is one row after TCRdb ran MiXCR on the 5' RACE reads. Of some 1,700,000 distinct CDR3 sequences in the sample, about 31% were seen once. Sequenced sample: cord blood. This clonotype was obtained from a newborn girl in good health.

CDR3 DNA sequence: TGTGCCAGCAGCTCCGGACTAGCGGGAGAGGGGTACCAAGAGACCCAGTACTTC. Protein product: CASSSGLAGEGYQETQYF. This chain links TRBV7-2 with TRBJ2-5; TRBD2 matches 13 bases. The CDR3 covers 18 residues. Looked up from germline, CDR1 is SGHTA and CDR2 is FQGNSA. The junction had 8 bases not matched to a gene; V was cut back by 4 bases and J by 0 bases.